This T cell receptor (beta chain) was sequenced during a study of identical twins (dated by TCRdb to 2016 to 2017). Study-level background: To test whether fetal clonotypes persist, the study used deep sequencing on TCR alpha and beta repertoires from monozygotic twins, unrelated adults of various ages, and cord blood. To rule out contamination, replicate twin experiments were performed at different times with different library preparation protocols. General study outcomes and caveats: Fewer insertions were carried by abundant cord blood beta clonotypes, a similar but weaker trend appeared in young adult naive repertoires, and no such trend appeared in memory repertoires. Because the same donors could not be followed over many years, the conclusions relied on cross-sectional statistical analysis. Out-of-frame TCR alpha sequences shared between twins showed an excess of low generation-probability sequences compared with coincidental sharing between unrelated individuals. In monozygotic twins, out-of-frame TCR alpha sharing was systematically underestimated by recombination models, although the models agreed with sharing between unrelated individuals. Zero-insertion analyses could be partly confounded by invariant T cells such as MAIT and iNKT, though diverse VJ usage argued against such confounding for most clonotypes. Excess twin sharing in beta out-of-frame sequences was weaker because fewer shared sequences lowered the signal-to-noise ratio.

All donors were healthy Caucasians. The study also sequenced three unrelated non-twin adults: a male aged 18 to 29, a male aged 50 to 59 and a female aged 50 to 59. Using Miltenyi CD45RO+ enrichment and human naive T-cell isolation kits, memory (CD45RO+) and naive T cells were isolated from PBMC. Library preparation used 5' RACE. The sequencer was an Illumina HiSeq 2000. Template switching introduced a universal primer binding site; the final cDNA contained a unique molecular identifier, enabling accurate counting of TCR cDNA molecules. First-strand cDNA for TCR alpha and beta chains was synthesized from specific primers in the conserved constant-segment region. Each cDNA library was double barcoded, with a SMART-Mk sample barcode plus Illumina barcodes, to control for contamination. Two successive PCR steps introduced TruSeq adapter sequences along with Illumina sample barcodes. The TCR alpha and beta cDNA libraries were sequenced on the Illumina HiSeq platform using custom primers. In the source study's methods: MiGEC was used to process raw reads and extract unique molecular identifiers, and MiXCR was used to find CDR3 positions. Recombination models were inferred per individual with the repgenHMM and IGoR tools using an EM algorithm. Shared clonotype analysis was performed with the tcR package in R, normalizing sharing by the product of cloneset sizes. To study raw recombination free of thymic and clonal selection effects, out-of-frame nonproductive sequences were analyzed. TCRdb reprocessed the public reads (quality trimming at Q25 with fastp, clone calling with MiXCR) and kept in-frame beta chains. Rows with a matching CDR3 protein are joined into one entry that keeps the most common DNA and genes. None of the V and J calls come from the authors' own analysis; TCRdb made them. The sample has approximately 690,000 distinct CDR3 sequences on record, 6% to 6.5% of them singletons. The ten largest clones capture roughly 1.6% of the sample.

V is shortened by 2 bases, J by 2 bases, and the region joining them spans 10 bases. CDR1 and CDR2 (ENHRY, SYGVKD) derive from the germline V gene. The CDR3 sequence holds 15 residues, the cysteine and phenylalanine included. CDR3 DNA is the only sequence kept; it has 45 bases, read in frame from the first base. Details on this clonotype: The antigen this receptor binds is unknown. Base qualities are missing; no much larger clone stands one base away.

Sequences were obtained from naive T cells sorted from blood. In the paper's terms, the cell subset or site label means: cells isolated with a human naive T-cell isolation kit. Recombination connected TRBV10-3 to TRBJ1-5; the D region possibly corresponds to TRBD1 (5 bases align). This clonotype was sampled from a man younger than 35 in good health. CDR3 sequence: CAISEMGVGNQPQHF. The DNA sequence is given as TGTGCCATCAGTGAGATGGGGGTCGGCAATCAGCCCCAGCATTTT.